The 29 T cell receptor beta chains listed next were all sequenced from one sample in a study of T cell responses to AZD1222 COVID-19 vaccine. Generated by immunoSEQ multiplex PCR, the TCRdb table keeps only in-frame clones and is missing some. The sample has approximately 100,000 clones; roughly 87% are singletons. The sequencing used peripheral blood, collected on day 0 of AZD1222 vaccination. These receptors were taken from an adult in good health.

The chain recombines TRBV7-2 with TRBJ2-7; 12 bases fit TRBD2. After removal of 3 bases from V and 0 bases from J, the junction contained 3 bases not matched to a gene. The V gene's germline CDR1 is SGHTA and CDR2 FQGNSA. CDR3 length equals 16 residues. The CDR3 nucleotides read TGTGCCAGCAGCTTCGGACTAGCGGGGAGCTCCTACGAGCAGTACTTC. Protein sequence: CASSFGLAGSSYEQYF. Combining the CDR3 with reference TRBV7-2 and TRBJ2-7 gives the whole variable domain GAGVSQSPSNKVTEKGKDVELRCDPISGHTALYWYRQSLGQGLEFLIYFQGNSAPDKSGLPSDRFSAERTGGSVSTLTIQRTQQEDSAVYLCASSFGLAGSSYEQYFGPGTRLTVT.

The chain has TRBV5-5 and TRBJ1-2; 7 nucleotides line up with TRBD1. After removal of 0 bases from V and 3 bases from J, the junction contained 8 bases not matched to a gene. Germline V gene lookup returns CDR1 SGHKS and CDR2 YYEKEE (reference sequence). The CDR3 covers 16 residues. The CDR3 region has the DNA TGTGCCAGCAGCTTGGGGACAGGAAGGGGAGACTATGGCTACACCTTC. Translating it yields CASSLGTGRGDYGYTF.

A few counts support this clone. The rearrangement uses TRBV13 and TRBJ2-6; D unresolved. The CDR3 is made up of 17 amino acids. V dropped 0 bases and J dropped 0 bases, with 9 bases sitting between them. CDR1 PRHDT and CDR2 FYEKMQ come from the germline V gene (reference sequence). In DNA form, the CDR3 reads TGTGCCAGCAGCTTAGGTGGCAGGTCCTCTGGGGCCAACGTCCTGACTTTC. Translation gives CASSLGGRSSGANVLTF.

The CDR3 here is CASSSFGLAGGNTGELFF. CDR3 nucleotides: TGTGCCAGCAGCTCTTTTGGACTAGCGGGAGGGAACACCGGGGAGCTGTTTTTT. The chain links TRBV3-1 (or the pseudogene TRBV3-2) to TRBJ2-2, with 14 positions matching TRBD2. The CDR3 runs 18 residues. Germline V gives CDR1 LGHDT, CDR2 YNNKEL (reference sequence). J was trimmed by 1 base and V by 5 bases; bases with no gene match: 6.

The rearrangement uses TRBV6-4 and TRBJ2-1, with 8 bases fitting TRBD2. Germline CDR1 MRHNA, CDR2 SNTAGT. Trimming removed 8 bases from V and 8 bases from J; junction bases left unmatched: 17. The CDR3 contains 16 residues. This CDR3 reads CASAKRGASGFHEQFF. The CDR3 DNA reads TGTGCCAGCGCCAAAAGGGGGGCTAGCGGGTTCCATGAGCAGTTCTTC.

The chain links TRBV3-1 (or the pseudogene TRBV3-2) to TRBJ2-5; no reliable D call. With 0 bases removed from V and 5 bases from J, the gap between germline ends came to 10 bases. Germline V CDR1 and CDR2: LGHDT, YNNKEL (reference sequence). There are 14 residues in the CDR3. DNA of the CDR3: TGTGCCAGCAGCCAAGACACGTCCGGGGAGACCCAGTACTTC. Translating gives CASSQDTSGETQYF.

V and J are TRBV12-3 or TRBV12-4 and TRBJ1-2; no firm D call. V lost 5 bases, J lost 4 bases, and 11 bases lay in between. The CDR3 spans 13 residues. CDR3 protein: CASSPRTRYGYTF. CDR3 sequence (DNA): TGTGCCAGCAGTCCTCGGACCCGCTATGGCTACACCTTC.

The gene calls are TRBV13 and TRBJ2-3; D remains ambiguous. CDR3 length: 13 residues. V lost 7 bases and J lost 2, with 10 bases in between. Germline V gene lookup returns CDR1 PRHDT and CDR2 FYEKMQ (reference sequence). The CDR3 is CASNKGYTDTQYF. Written as DNA, the CDR3 is TGTGCCAGCAATAAGGGATACACAGATACGCAGTATTTT.

V is TRBV28 and J is TRBJ2-2; no clear D gene. Trimming took 3 bases from V and 6 from J, leaving 5 bases between them. The CDR3 length is 12 residues. Germline lookup yields CDR1 MDHEN and CDR2 SYDVKM. The CDR3 loop is CASSLVAGELFF. DNA of the CDR3: TGTGCCAGCAGTTTGGTGGCCGGGGAGCTGTTTTTT.

The chain recombines TRBV29-1 with TRBJ2-3; a weak D match, TRBD2 (5 bases). From germline, CDR1 is SQVTM and CDR2 ANQGSEA. Trimming shortened V by 3 bases and J by 5 bases, and 9 bases separated the two germline ends. CDR3 length: 12 residues. In nucleotides, the CDR3 is TGCAGCGTTGAGGCAGCGGAAGATACGCAGTATTTT. It codes for CSVEAAEDTQYF.

The chain links TRBV5-5 to TRBJ2-7, with no clear D. CDR3 length: 14 amino acids. Germline lookup yields CDR1 SGHKS and CDR2 YYEKEE (reference sequence). V dropped 7 bases and J dropped 0 bases, with 14 bases sitting between them. DNA for the CDR3: TGTGCCAGCTCCCGGTACGGAAACTCCTACGAGCAGTACTTC. Amino acid sequence: CASSRYGNSYEQYF.

The chain carries TRBV28 and TRBJ1-2, with 11 bases identical to TRBD1. This CDR3 has 15 residues. Germline V gene data show CDR1 as MDHEN and CDR2 as SYDVKM. V was clipped by 5 bases and J by 8 bases; unmatched bases: 10. CDR3 in amino acids: CASSGRTGGARGYTF. CDR3 nucleotide sequence: TGTGCCAGCAGTGGTCGGACAGGGGGCGCGAGGGGCTACACCTTC.

The V gene is TRBV28, the J gene TRBJ2-1; D unclear. Looked up from germline, CDR1 is MDHEN and CDR2 is SYDVKM. V lost 8 bases to trimming and J lost 2 bases, with 16 bases between them. This CDR3 is 15 amino acids long. In nucleotides, the CDR3 is TGTGCCAGCTTCCCCAGAGGAAACCCCTACAATGAGCAGTTCTTC. It specifies CASFPRGNPYNEQFF.

This chain joins TRBV7-9 and TRBJ2-1, with D possibly TRBD1 on 6 matching bases. V gave up 5 bases and J gave up 10 bases, with 21 bases separating them. CDR1 is SEHNR, CDR2 FQNEAQ, per germline (reference sequence). This CDR3 is 15 amino acids long. In nucleotides, the CDR3 is TGTGCCAGCAGCCAGAAGGGGGAGCCTCTGTTCGAGCAGTTCTTC. Translated, it gives CASSQKGEPLFEQFF.

This clone was detected once. The CDR3 region has the DNA TGTGCCATCAGGGAGGTTAGCGGGAGGTATACCTACGAGCAGTACTTC. Amino acids: CAIREVSGRYTYEQYF. The V and J genes are TRBV10-3 and TRBJ2-7, with 10 bases matching TRBD2. Germline lookup yields CDR1 ENHRY and CDR2 SYGVKD. The CDR3 totals 16 residues. With V trimmed by 6 bases and J by 2 bases, 10 bases remained unmatched.

V gene TRBV28 combines with J gene TRBJ1-6; D uncertain. Germline CDR1 reads MDHEN; CDR2 reads SYDVKM. This CDR3 has 17 residues. Trimming took 5 bases from V and 5 from J, leaving 19 bases between them. In DNA, the CDR3 is TGTGCCAGCAGTCTCGACACTAACGTTCTCCATAATTCACCCCTCCACTTT. This codes for CASSLDTNVLHNSPLHF. Using reference TRBV28 and TRBJ1-6 for the parts outside the CDR3, the full variable domain is DVKVTQSSRYLVKRTGEKVFLECVQDMDHENMFWYRQDPGLGLRLIYFSYDVKMKEKGDIPEGYSVSREKKERFSLILESASTNQTSMYLCASSLDTNVLHNSPLHFGNGTRLTVT.

The V and J genes are TRBV5-1 and TRBJ1-5; the match to TRBD1 covers 9 bases. The CDR3 runs to 17 residues. Germline V lookup: CDR1 SGHRS, CDR2 YFSETQ. The trim removed 2 bases at V and 2 bases at J, leaving 8 bases unmatched. CDR3 DNA: TGCGCCAGCAGCTTCGGGACAGGGCTGGGTGGCAATCAGCCCCAGCATTTT. It yields the protein CASSFGTGLGGNQPQHF.

This chain's CDR3 is CASSVAGTANTEAFF. CDR3 in DNA: TGTGCCAGCAGCGTAGCGGGGACAGCGAACACTGAAGCTTTCTTT. The chain uses TRBV11-2 and TRBJ1-1, with 7 bases lining up with TRBD1. The CDR3 extends over 15 amino acids. J gave up 1 base and V 5 bases, and 7 bases lay outside the gene matches. Germline V gene data show CDR1 as SGHAT and CDR2 as FQNNGV.

In this sample, this clone turned up once. The V call is TRBV15, the J call TRBJ2-5, with D possibly being TRBD2 (6 bases). Trimming took 5 bases from V and 5 from J, leaving 15 bases between them. Germline lookup yields CDR1 LNHNV and CDR2 YYDKDF (reference sequence). CDR3 size: 14 residues. CDR3 sequence (DNA): TGTGCCACCAGCCCTGGCGGGGATGCGGAGACCCAGTACTTC. Protein product: CATSPGGDAETQYF.

This clone has just one count. The J gene is TRBJ2-3, the V gene TRBV5-5, with D perhaps being TRBD1 or TRBD2 (5 bases each). Germline CDR1 reads SGHKS; CDR2 reads YYEKEE (reference sequence). The CDR3 runs 14 residues. Trimming removed 0 bases at V and 4 bases at J, with 9 bases between. The CDR3 bases are TGTGCCAGCAGCTTGGTCCAGGGAGCAGATACGCAGTATTTT. It encodes CASSLVQGADTQYF.

V gene TRBV29-1 combines with J gene TRBJ1-3; D is unclear. Germline CDR1 reads SQVTM; CDR2 reads ANQGSEA. The CDR3 is 15 residues long. The ends were cut back, 5 bases at V and 2 bases at J, with 16 bases in the middle. CDR3 sequence (DNA): TGCAGCGTTACAGCTAGTACCACCCCTGGAAACACCATATATTTT. Protein sequence: CSVTASTTPGNTIYF.

This clone has a single count. The J gene is TRBJ1-5, the V gene TRBV3-1 (or the pseudogene TRBV3-2); D call uncertain. The CDR3 length is 13 residues. CDR1 LGHDT and CDR2 YNNKEL come from the germline V gene (reference sequence). V lost 1 base and J 6 bases, leaving 7 bases between the germline ends. DNA for the CDR3: TGTGCCAGCAGCCAAGTGAGAGGTCAGCCCCAGCATTTT. As protein: CASSQVRGQPQHF.

This clone was found a few times. At one end, the junction sequence differs from germline, possibly due to a read error. The CDR3 sequence is CASSHSTVTYEQYF. Written as DNA, the CDR3 is TGTGCCAGCAGTCACTCAACAGTTACCTACGAGCAGTACTTC. The chain recombines TRBV6-5 with TRBJ2-7; D not certain. The CDR3 contains 14 residues. Germline V gives CDR1 MNHEY, CDR2 SVGAGI.

This sequence joins TRBV14 and TRBJ1-5; 7 bases fit TRBD1. After removal of 3 bases from V and 4 bases from J, the junction contained 3 bases not matched to a gene. This CDR3 region has 14 residues. Germline assignment: CDR1 SGHDN and CDR2 FVKESK. This CDR3 is CASSQGTDNQPQHF. CDR3 nucleotides: TGTGCCAGCAGCCAGGGGACAGATAATCAGCCCCAGCATTTT. Drawing the rest from reference TRBV14 and TRBJ1-5, the complete variable domain is EAGVTQFPSHSVIEKGQTVTLRCDPISGHDNLYWYRRVMGKEIKFLLHFVKESKQDESGMPNNRFLAERTGGTYSTLKVQPAELEDSGVYFCASSQGTDNQPQHFGDGTRLSIL.

J is TRBJ1-2 and V is TRBV5-1, with TRBD1 matching 10 bases. The junction had 1 base not matched to a gene; V was cut back by 4 bases and J by 4 bases. This CDR3 is 13 amino acids long. Germline CDR1 and CDR2: SGHRS and YFSETQ. Written as DNA, the CDR3 is TGCGCCAGCAGCAGGACAGGGGGCTATGGCTACACCTTC. It is translated as CASSRTGGYGYTF. Full variable domain (remainder filled in from reference TRBV5-1 and TRBJ1-2): KAGVTQTPRYLIKTRGQQVTLSCSPISGHRSVSWYQQTPGQGLQFLFEYFSETQRNKGNFPGRFSGRQFSNSRSEMNVSTLELGDSALYLCASSRTGGYGYTFGSGTRLTVV.

The chain employs TRBV10-1 and TRBJ2-2; no reliable D call. This CDR3 has 13 residues. From germline, CDR1 is WNHNN and CDR2 SYGVQD (reference sequence). V lost 4 bases, J lost 8 bases, and 11 bases lay in between. CDR3 nucleotide sequence: TGCGCCAGCAGTGTTGACGTCCTTGGGGAGCTGTTTTTT. This gives the protein CASSVDVLGELFF.

This clone was seen a single time. The chain carries TRBV5-4 and TRBJ1-1; D not certain. The germline gives CDR1 SGHNT, CDR2 YYREEE (reference sequence). The CDR3 is made up of 15 amino acids. V was trimmed by 6 bases and J by 0 bases, leaving 15 bases between them. The CDR3 DNA sequence: TGTGCCAGCAAAAGGTCTGCAGATCTGAACACTGAAGCTTTCTTT. Residues: CASKRSADLNTEAFF.

The chain couples TRBV11-3 to TRBJ2-7; D is uncertain. The length of the CDR3 is 13 residues. From germline, CDR1 is SGHNT and CDR2 YENEEA. V shed 1 base and J shed 5 bases, with 9 bases lying between them. The CDR3 loop is CASSLGPVNEQYF. The CDR3 DNA reads TGTGCCAGCAGCTTAGGACCCGTTAACGAGCAGTACTTC.

The rearrangement uses TRBV27 and TRBJ1-1, with no clear D. The germline CDR1 and CDR2 sequences are MNHEY and SMNVEV (reference sequence). V was clipped by 8 bases and J by 1 base, with 20 bases between them. This CDR3 region has 16 residues. The CDR3 is CASLPTRAEKNTEAFF. In nucleotides, the CDR3 is TGTGCCAGCCTTCCTACAAGGGCGGAGAAGAACACTGAAGCTTTCTTT.